This T cell receptor beta chain was documented in a study of T cell responses to AZD1222 COVID-19 vaccine. Study results and limitations: Mapped onto spike, vaccine-associated CD4 TCRs spanned it and were dominant at 160-218 and 743-854. Among the donors, most were white British and more were female, and clonal diversity was possibly underestimated.

Some clones are missing from TCRdb's copy, which holds only in-frame ones; the method was immunoSEQ multiplex PCR. The table has about 160,000 clones, under 95% seen once. Pooling was applied to second doses at about 4 or about 12 weeks. The CDR3 runs to 16 residues. The germline V gene has CDR1 ENHRY and CDR2 SYGVKD. V lost 5 bases to trimming and J lost 3 bases; unmatched junction nucleotides: 5. Regarding this clone: The antigen remains unidentified.

The chain is built from TRBV10-3 and TRBJ2-1; 12 bases agree with TRBD2. The material was peripheral blood, obtained 28 days after the second AZD1222 dose. The receptor was isolated from an adult who received the AZD1222 COVID-19 vaccine. For the CDR3, the DNA is TGTGCCATCAGTCGACTAGCGGGGGACTTCTACAATGAGCAGTTCTTC. Translation gives CAISRLAGDFYNEQFF.